These 8 T cell receptor beta chains came from one sample sequenced in a study of shared T cell receptors in the human thymus. Using immunoSEQ multiplex PCR, the repertoire was profiled, and TCRdb retains in-frame clones only, with some absent. The sample contains more than 550,000 clones, 70% to 90% of which appear only once. This sample also belongs to another study, concerning human thymus T cells.

Source material: thymocytes. The receptors originated from a girl in the first two years of life with a congenital heart defect.

DNA of the CDR3: TGTGCCAGCAGGCCTAATGCTGATGGGACAGGTTTGGGGAAGAACACTGAAGCTTTCTTT. Its protein product is CASRPNADGTGLGKNTEAFF. The V and J genes are TRBV27 and TRBJ1-1; 8 bases line up with TRBD1. Per germline, CDR1 MNHEY and CDR2 SMNVEV (reference sequence). The length of the CDR3 is 20 residues. V lost 6 bases, J lost 1 base, and 22 bases stayed unmatched.

The chain combines TRBV27 with TRBJ1-1, with a possible D match to TRBD1 (5 bases). Per germline, CDR1 MNHEY and CDR2 SMNVEV (reference sequence). CDR3 size: 16 residues. Trimming shortened V by 3 bases and J by 2 bases, and 16 bases separated the two germline ends. The CDR3 protein is CASSFWGGGLNTEAFF. CDR3 DNA: TGTGCCAGCAGTTTTTGGGGGGGAGGTCTAAACACTGAAGCTTTCTTT.

This chain links TRBV5-5 with TRBJ1-1; D is possibly TRBD1 (6 bases). V was shortened by 0 bases and J by 3 bases, with 9 bases between the two germline ends. CDR3 size: 14 residues. Per germline, CDR1 SGHKS and CDR2 YYEKEE (reference sequence). The CDR3 is CASSLGGHDTEAFF. The DNA of the CDR3 is TGTGCCAGCAGCTTGGGGGGGCACGACACTGAAGCTTTCTTT.

The chain recombines TRBV6-1 with TRBJ1-1; TRBD1 might be the D (6 bases). The germline V gene has CDR1 MNHNS and CDR2 SASEGT. The V and J ends lost 6 bases and 1 base respectively, with 15 bases between them. The CDR3 length is 15 residues. CDR3 bases: TGTGCCAGCAGGAAGGGGGACGTCACGAACACTGAAGCTTTCTTT. Translating gives CASRKGDVTNTEAFF.

The CDR3 protein is CASSPNLTGEVRDTQYF. CDR3 sequence (DNA): TGCGCCAGCAGCCCGAACCTTACAGGGGAGGTTAGAGATACGCAGTATTTT. V gene TRBV5-1 combines with J gene TRBJ2-3, with D maybe TRBD1 (7 bases). Between the trimmed V and J ends, which lost 4 bases and 5 bases, there was a span of 23 bases. The CDR3 is 17 residues long. CDR1 is SGHRS and CDR2 is YFSETQ in the germline V gene.

The genes are TRBV6-5 and TRBJ2-2; D may be TRBD1 (6 bases). The CDR3 runs 15 residues. CDR1 is MNHEY and CDR2 is SVGAGI in the germline V gene. V was cut by 4 bases and J by 3 bases, with 12 bases left in between. The CDR3 DNA reads TGTGCCAGCAGTTGTCACAGGGAAGACACCGGGGAGCTGTTTTTT. As protein: CASSCHREDTGELFF.

The gene calls are TRBV27 and TRBJ1-5; 8 positions agree with TRBD1. The CDR3 sequence is 16 residues long. Trimming cost V 5 bases and J 3 bases; bases outside gene matches: 9. Germline-derived CDR1 and CDR2 are MNHEY and SMNVEV (reference sequence). The CDR3 DNA reads as TGTGCCAGCAGTCGCCACAGGGGGTCCTCCAATCAGCCCCAGCATTTT. This translates into CASSRHRGSSNQPQHF.

This clone was found once. The J gene is TRBJ1-3, the V gene TRBV6-5; D gene ambiguous. This CDR3 comprises 15 residues. Germline V gives CDR1 MNHEY, CDR2 SVGAGI. With 6 bases removed from V and 0 bases from J, the gap between germline ends came to 12 bases. The CDR3 is CASSQKENSGNTIYF. CDR3 sequence (DNA): TGTGCCAGCAGCCAAAAGGAGAACTCTGGAAACACCATATATTTT.